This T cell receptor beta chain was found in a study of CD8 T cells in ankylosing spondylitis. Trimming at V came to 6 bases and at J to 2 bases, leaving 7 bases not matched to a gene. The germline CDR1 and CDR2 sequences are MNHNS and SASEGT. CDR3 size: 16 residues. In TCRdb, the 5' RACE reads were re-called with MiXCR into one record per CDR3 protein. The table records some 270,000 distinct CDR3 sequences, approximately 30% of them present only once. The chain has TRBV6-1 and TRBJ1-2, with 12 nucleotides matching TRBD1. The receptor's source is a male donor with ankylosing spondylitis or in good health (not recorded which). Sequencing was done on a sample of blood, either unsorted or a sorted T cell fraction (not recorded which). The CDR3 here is CASRAGTGGANYGYTF. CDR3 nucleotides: TGTGCCAGCAGGGCCGGGACAGGGGGCGCCAACTATGGCTACACCTTC.